This T cell receptor (beta chain) is drawn from a study of STAT3 mutations in large granular lymphocyte leukemia. This CDR3 has 16 residues. CDR1 KGHSH and CDR2 LQKENI come from the germline V gene. V lost 6 bases to trimming and J lost 4 bases, with 18 bases between them. The study, taken as a whole, reports: Variable sampling intervals and differing treatment regimens complicated linking therapy response to TCR clonal burden changes. TCR clonotype switching after therapy occurred in about 30% of the 18 patients. In several patients, dominant TCR clone burden exceeded STAT3 mutant burden. At least one immunodominant TCR beta clonotype appeared in every T-cell large granular lymphocyte leukemia patient.

Average productive template count per sample was 40,000 to 45,000. Method: immunoSEQ multiplex PCR; TCRdb's copy keeps in-frame clones and lacks some. The sample lists roughly 30,000 clones, around 80% occurring once. A note on this clone: Its antigen is still unknown.

The receptor was derived from a woman aged 45 to 65 with T-cell large granular lymphocyte leukemia. Some clones in this sample may be carry-over from other donors' samples. The chain uses TRBV18 and TRBJ2-2; no reliable D call. Sequencing was carried out using peripheral blood mononuclear cells. The chain's CDR3 is CASSPVPPGSTGELFF. The CDR3 coding sequence is TGTGCCAGCTCCCCCGTGCCGCCGGGTTCCACCGGGGAGCTGTTTTTT.